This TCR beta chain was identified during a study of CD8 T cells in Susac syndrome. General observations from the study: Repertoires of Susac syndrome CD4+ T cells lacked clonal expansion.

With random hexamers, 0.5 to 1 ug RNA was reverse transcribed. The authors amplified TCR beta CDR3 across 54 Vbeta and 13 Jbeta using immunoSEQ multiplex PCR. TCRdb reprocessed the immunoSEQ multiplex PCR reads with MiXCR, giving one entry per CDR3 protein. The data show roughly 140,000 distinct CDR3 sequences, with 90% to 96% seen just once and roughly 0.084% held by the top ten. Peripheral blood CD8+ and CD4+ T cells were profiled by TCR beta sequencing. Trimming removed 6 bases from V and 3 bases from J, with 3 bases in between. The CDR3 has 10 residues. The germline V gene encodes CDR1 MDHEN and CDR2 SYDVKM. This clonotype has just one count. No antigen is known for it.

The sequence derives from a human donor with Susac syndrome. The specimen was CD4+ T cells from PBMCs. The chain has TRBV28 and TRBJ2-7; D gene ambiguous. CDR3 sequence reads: CASRNYEQYF. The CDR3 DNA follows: TGTGCCAGCAGGAACTACGAGCAGTACTTC.